These 21 T cell receptor beta chains were all obtained from the same sample, sequenced in a study of blood T cell repertoires in COVID-19. This table comes from immunoSEQ multiplex PCR, and its TCRdb copy is limited to in-frame clones, with some not included. The sample records 250,000 to 300,000 clones, 70% to 90% being singletons. What was sequenced was peripheral blood. The receptors derive from a woman aged 25 to 39 with COVID-19, enrolled during active disease.

The gene calls are TRBV3-1 (or the pseudogene TRBV3-2) and TRBJ2-3; 12 positions agree with TRBD2. With 1 base clipped from V and 3 bases from J, the junction kept 2 bases outside the gene matches. The CDR3 consists of 16 residues. From germline, CDR1 is LGHDT and CDR2 YNNKEL (reference sequence). The CDR3 nucleotides read TGTGCCAGCAGCCAAGGACTAGCGGGGGTGACAGATACGCAGTATTTT. Encoded protein: CASSQGLAGVTDTQYF.

This clone was observed a few times. This chain links TRBV7-9 with TRBJ1-2, with 7 bases identical to TRBD1. The CDR3 has 15 amino acids. J gave up 4 bases and V 5 bases, and 10 bases lay outside the gene matches. Germline CDR1 and CDR2: SEHNR and FQNEAQ (reference sequence). In DNA form, the CDR3 reads TGTGCCAGCAGCCAGACTAACAGGGGTGGCTATGGCTACACCTTC. Residues: CASSQTNRGGYGYTF.

In DNA, the CDR3 is TGTGCCAGCAGCTTGGGGGCATACAATGAGCAGTTCTTC. It specifies CASSLGAYNEQFF. The chain employs TRBV11-3 and TRBJ2-1; the D gene is possibly TRBD1 (6 bases). Germline V gene data show CDR1 as SGHNT and CDR2 as YENEEA. V shed 3 bases and J shed 4 bases, with 7 bases lying between them. The CDR3 covers 13 residues. Combining the CDR3 with reference TRBV11-3 and TRBJ2-1 gives the whole variable domain EAGVVQSPRYKIIEKKQPVAFWCNPISGHNTLYWYLQNLGQGPELLIRYENEEAVDDSQLPKDRFSAERLKGVDSTLKIQPAELGDSAVYLCASSLGAYNEQFFGPGTRLTVL.

The chain combines TRBV6-8 with TRBJ2-7, with D perhaps TRBD2 (6 bases). V was pared by 9 bases and J by 2 bases, with 11 bases between. Germline V gene lookup returns CDR1 MNHGY and CDR2 SAAAGT. CDR3 length: 12 amino acids. The CDR3 region is CASGTPTYEQYF. In DNA form, the CDR3 reads TGTGCCAGTGGGACTCCGACCTACGAGCAGTACTTC.

The V gene is TRBV24-1, the J gene TRBJ2-7; D is possibly TRBD2 (6 bases). The CDR3 covers 13 residues. Germline lookup yields CDR1 KGHDR and CDR2 SFDVKD. Between the trimmed V and J ends, which lost 5 bases and 5 bases, there was a span of 12 bases. CDR3 bases: TGTGCCACCAGTGTCCAGGGAGGCCACGAGCAGTACTTC. This encodes CATSVQGGHEQYF.

This rearrangement joins TRBV10-3 to TRBJ2-5; D may be TRBD1 (6 bases). Germline CDR1 reads ENHRY; CDR2 reads SYGVKD. Trimming left V 6 bases short and J 1 base short, with 15 bases between. The CDR3 runs 15 residues. CDR3 coding DNA: TGTGCCATCAGGGACTCCAGGGGAACCCAAGAGACCCAGTACTTC. Encoded protein: CAIRDSRGTQETQYF.

CDR3: CASSFSGGYEQYF. CDR3 coding DNA: TGTGCCAGCAGCTTTAGCGGGGGCTACGAGCAGTACTTC. This chain connects TRBV11-2 to TRBJ2-7, with 9 bases matching TRBD2. CDR3 length: 13 residues. CDR1 is SGHAT, CDR2 FQNNGV, per germline. With 3 bases clipped from V and 3 bases from J, the junction kept 0 bases outside the gene matches.

The genes are TRBV24-1 and TRBJ2-3; 11 bases match TRBD2. After removal of 4 bases from V and 7 bases from J, the junction contained 12 bases not matched to a gene. Germline CDR1 is KGHDR and CDR2 is SFDVKD. This CDR3 has 17 residues. DNA for the CDR3: TGTGCCACCAGTGACCCAACTAGCGGGGGCCGTCAACATACGCAGTATTTT. Protein: CATSDPTSGGRQHTQYF.

This chain joins TRBV24-1 and TRBJ2-1; 14 bases agree with TRBD2. From germline, CDR1 is KGHDR and CDR2 SFDVKD. The CDR3 extends over 14 amino acids. The V segment lost 10 bases and the J segment 9 bases; nucleotides outside the gene matches: 7. CDR3 sequence: CATQGLAGAGEQFF. The CDR3 DNA sequence: TGTGCCACACAGGGACTAGCGGGGGCGGGTGAGCAGTTCTTC.

The genes are TRBV6-5 and TRBJ2-1; 8 bases map to TRBD2. The CDR3 has 15 residues. V was pared by 5 bases and J by 4 bases, with 7 bases of the junction left unmatched. Germline assignment: CDR1 MNHEY and CDR2 SVGAGI. The CDR3 spells CASSLSGEGYNEQFF. The DNA of the CDR3 is TGTGCCAGCAGTCTTAGCGGGGAGGGGTACAATGAGCAGTTCTTC.

This clone has more than one count but fewer than ten. The V and J genes are TRBV7-8 and TRBJ1-5; 9 bases fit TRBD1. From germline, CDR1 is SGHVS and CDR2 FQNEAQ. The CDR3 is 15 residues long. The ends lost 4 bases at V and 12 bases at J; junction bases unmatched: 13. The CDR3 loop reads CASSSVGQGRTFQHF. CDR3 sequence (DNA): TGTGCCAGCAGCTCCGTAGGACAGGGGAGGACCTTCCAGCATTTT.

CDR3 in DNA: TGTGCCAGCAGTACCTCAAGGGGACACCTCAACGAGCAGTACTTC. It is translated as CASSTSRGHLNEQYF. The chain has TRBV6-5 and TRBJ2-7, with D possibly being TRBD1 (6 bases). The germline V gene encodes CDR1 MNHEY and CDR2 SVGAGI. The CDR3 totals 15 residues. Trimming left V 5 bases short and J 5 bases short, with 19 bases between.

This chain joins TRBV14 and TRBJ2-7; 9 bases are shared with TRBD2. Trimming removed 1 base from V and 11 bases from J; junction bases left unmatched: 12. CDR1 is SGHDN and CDR2 is FVKESK in the germline V gene. The CDR3 is 15 residues long. DNA of the CDR3: TGTGCCAGCAGCCAAGGCGGCCTAGCGGGGTGGGAGGAGTACTTC. This sequence encodes CASSQGGLAGWEEYF.

This chain links TRBV18 with TRBJ2-4, with 7 bases aligning to TRBD1. Germline CDR1 and CDR2: KGHSH and LQKENI. This CDR3 contains 15 residues. The V and J ends lost 3 bases and 6 bases, in that order; junction bases with no gene match: 8. As DNA, the CDR3 is TGTGCCAGCTCACCCTCCAGGGGACAGATAAACATTCAGTACTTC. It yields the protein CASSPSRGQINIQYF.

The chain uses TRBV25-1 and TRBJ2-1; tentatively, D is TRBD1 (5 bases). CDR3 size: 13 residues. The germline gives CDR1 MGHDK, CDR2 SYGVNS. Between the trimmed V and J ends, which lost 7 bases and 2 bases, there was a span of 9 bases. The CDR3 DNA sequence: TGTGCCAGCACCGAAGGGGCCTACAATGAGCAGTTCTTC. Its translation: CASTEGAYNEQFF.

V is TRBV7-7 and J is TRBJ2-3; 9 bases are a match to TRBD2. Trimming cost V 3 bases and J 11 bases; bases outside gene matches: 6. This CDR3 region has 13 residues. Germline CDR1 is SSHAT and CDR2 is FNYEAQ (reference sequence). The CDR3 DNA is TGTGCCAGCAGCTTCCAAATGACTAGCGGGCAGTATTTT. Encoded protein: CASSFQMTSGQYF.

This chain connects TRBV7-2 to TRBJ2-6; D is perhaps TRBD2 (6 bases). The CDR3 has 16 amino acids. CDR1 and CDR2 (germline): SGHTA, FQGNSA. Trimming shortened V by 5 bases and J by 1 base, and 12 bases separated the two germline ends. This chain's CDR3 is CASSPVGGSGANVLTF. The CDR3, as DNA: TGTGCCAGCAGCCCCGTGGGGGGATCTGGGGCCAACGTCCTGACTTTC.

This chain uses TRBV5-4 with TRBJ1-2; 7 positions match TRBD1. Trimming took 3 bases from V and 3 from J; bases not matched to a gene: 5. Per the germline V gene, CDR1 is SGHNT and CDR2 is YYREEE (reference sequence). The CDR3 sequence is 14 residues long. The CDR3: CASSWWTGDYGYTF. The CDR3 nucleotides read TGTGCCAGCAGCTGGTGGACAGGCGACTATGGCTACACCTTC.

This rearrangement joins TRBV5-1 to TRBJ2-5; 7 bases match TRBD2. V trimming: 5 bases; J trimming: 1 base; junction bases outside the gene matches: 5. This CDR3 is built from 14 residues. Germline V gene sequence: CDR1 SGHRS, CDR2 YFSETQ. The CDR3 region is CASRIPGGQETQYF. CDR3 in DNA: TGCGCCAGCAGGATTCCGGGGGGCCAAGAGACCCAGTACTTC.

Here the CDR3 reads CATSGRKNSYNSPLHF. In DNA, the CDR3 is TGTGCCACCAGTGGGAGGAAGAACTCCTATAATTCACCCCTCCACTTT. The J gene is TRBJ1-6, the V gene TRBV24-1; no clear D gene. The V gene lost 5 bases and the J gene lost 0 bases, with 10 bases spanning the gap. Germline loops: CDR1 KGHDR, CDR2 SFDVKD. This CDR3 has 16 residues.

This chain connects TRBV30 to TRBJ1-4, with D perhaps TRBD1 (5 bases). Trimming removed 4 bases from V and 10 bases from J, with 22 bases in between. Per the germline V gene, CDR1 is GTSNPN and CDR2 is SVGIG (reference sequence). This CDR3 has 15 amino acids. CDR3 protein: CAWKLTGRSHGKLFF. The CDR3, as DNA: TGTGCCTGGAAACTAACAGGCCGTTCCCACGGAAAACTGTTTTTT.